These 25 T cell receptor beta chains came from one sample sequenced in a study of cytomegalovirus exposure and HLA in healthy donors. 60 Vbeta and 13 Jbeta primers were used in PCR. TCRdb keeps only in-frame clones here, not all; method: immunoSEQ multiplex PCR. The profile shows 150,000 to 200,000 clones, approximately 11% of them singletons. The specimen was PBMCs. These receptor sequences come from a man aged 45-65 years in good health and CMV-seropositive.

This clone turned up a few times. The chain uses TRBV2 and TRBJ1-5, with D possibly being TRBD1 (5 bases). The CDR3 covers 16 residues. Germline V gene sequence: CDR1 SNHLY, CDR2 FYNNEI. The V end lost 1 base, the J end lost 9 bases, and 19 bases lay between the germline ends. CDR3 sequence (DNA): TGTGCCAGCAGTGAAGGTCCGGCGGGGGGGAGGATGCCCCAGCATTTT. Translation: CASSEGPAGGRMPQHF.

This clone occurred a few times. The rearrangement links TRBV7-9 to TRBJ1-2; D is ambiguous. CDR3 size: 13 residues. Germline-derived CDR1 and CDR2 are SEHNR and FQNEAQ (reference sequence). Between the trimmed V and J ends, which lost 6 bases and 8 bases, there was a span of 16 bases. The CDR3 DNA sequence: TGTGCCAGCAGACGCACGCGGGATGGGGGCTACACCTTC. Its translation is CASRRTRDGGYTF.

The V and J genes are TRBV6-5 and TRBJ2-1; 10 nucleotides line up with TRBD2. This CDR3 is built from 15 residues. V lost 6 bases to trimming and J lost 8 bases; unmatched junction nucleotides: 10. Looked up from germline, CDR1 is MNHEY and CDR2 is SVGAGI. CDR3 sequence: CASSPSGGPGYEQFF. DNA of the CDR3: TGTGCCAGCAGCCCTAGCGGGGGTCCCGGGTATGAGCAGTTCTTC.

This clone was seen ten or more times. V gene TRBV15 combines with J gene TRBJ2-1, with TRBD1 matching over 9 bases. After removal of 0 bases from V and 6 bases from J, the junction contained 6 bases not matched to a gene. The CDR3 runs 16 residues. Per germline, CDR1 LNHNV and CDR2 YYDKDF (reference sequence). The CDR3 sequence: CATSRDGGTGSNEQFF. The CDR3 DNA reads TGTGCCACCAGCAGAGATGGCGGGACAGGGAGCAATGAGCAGTTCTTC.

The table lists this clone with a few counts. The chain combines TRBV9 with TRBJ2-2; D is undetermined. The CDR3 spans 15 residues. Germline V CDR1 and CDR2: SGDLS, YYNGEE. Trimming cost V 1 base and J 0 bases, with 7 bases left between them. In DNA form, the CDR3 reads TGTGCCAGCAGCGTAATGGGCTCGAACACCGGGGAGCTGTTTTTT. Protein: CASSVMGSNTGELFF.

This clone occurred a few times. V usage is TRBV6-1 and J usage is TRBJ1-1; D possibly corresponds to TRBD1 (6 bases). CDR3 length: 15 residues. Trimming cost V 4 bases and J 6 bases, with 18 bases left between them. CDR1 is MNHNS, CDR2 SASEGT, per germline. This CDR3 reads CASSGTYRVRAEAFF. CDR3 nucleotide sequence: TGTGCCAGCAGTGGCACCTACAGGGTTCGGGCTGAAGCTTTCTTT.

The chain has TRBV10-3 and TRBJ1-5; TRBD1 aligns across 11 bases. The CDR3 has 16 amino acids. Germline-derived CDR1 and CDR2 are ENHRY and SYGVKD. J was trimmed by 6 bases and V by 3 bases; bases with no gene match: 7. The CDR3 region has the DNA TGTGCCATCAGTGACTCGGACAGGGGGCCGTTTCAGCCCCAGCATTTT. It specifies CAISDSDRGPFQPQHF.

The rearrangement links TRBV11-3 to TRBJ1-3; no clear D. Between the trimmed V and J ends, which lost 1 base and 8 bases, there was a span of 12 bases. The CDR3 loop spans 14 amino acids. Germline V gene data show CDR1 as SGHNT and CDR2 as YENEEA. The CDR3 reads CASSLVNPADTIYF. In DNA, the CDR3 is TGTGCCAGCAGCTTAGTGAACCCGGCGGACACCATATATTTT.

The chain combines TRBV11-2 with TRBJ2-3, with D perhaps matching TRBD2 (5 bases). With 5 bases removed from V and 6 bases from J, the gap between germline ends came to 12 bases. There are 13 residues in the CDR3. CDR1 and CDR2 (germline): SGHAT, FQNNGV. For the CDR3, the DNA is TGTGCCAGCAGCGCACTAGGCTCCGATACGCAGTATTTT. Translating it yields CASSALGSDTQYF.

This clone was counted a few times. The CDR3 sequence is CSGAGTANTEAFF. The CDR3 coding sequence is TGCAGCGGCGCCGGGACAGCGAACACTGAAGCTTTCTTT. The gene calls are TRBV29-1 and TRBJ1-1, with 7 bases matching TRBD1. This CDR3 comprises 13 residues. Germline V lookup: CDR1 SQVTM, CDR2 ANQGSEA. V trimming: 7 bases; J trimming: 1 base; junction bases outside the gene matches: 6.

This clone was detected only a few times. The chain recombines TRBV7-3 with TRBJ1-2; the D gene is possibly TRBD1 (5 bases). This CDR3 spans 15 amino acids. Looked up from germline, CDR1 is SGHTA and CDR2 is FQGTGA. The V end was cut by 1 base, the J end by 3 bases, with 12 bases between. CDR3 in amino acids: CASSLRAGSDYGYTF. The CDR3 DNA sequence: TGTGCCAGCAGCTTAAGGGCAGGGTCGGACTATGGCTACACCTTC.

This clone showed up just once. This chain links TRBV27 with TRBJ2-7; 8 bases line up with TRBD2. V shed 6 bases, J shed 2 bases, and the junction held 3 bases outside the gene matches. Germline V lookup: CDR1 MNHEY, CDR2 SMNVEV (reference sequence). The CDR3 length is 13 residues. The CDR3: CASSSGGTYEQYF. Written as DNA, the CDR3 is TGTGCCAGCAGCTCGGGGGGGACCTACGAGCAGTACTTC.

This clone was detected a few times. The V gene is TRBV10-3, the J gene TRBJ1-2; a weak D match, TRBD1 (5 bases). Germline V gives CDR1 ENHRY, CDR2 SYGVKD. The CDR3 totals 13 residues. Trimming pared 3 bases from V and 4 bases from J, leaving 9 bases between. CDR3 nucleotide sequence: TGTGCCATCAGTGAAGGGGATCCCTATGGCTACACCTTC. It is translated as CAISEGDPYGYTF.

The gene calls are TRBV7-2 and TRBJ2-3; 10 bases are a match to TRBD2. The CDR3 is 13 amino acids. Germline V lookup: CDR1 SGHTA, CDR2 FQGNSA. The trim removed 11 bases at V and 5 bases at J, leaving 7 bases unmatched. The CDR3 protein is CADSGGAGDTQYF. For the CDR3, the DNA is TGTGCCGACAGCGGGGGGGCCGGAGATACGCAGTATTTT.

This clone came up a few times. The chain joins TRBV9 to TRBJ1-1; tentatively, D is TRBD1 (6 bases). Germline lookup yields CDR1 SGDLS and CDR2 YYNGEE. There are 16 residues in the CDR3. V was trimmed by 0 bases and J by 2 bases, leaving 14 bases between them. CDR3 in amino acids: CASSVGGRGPNTEAFF. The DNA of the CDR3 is TGTGCCAGCAGCGTAGGGGGGCGCGGACCCAACACTGAAGCTTTCTTT.

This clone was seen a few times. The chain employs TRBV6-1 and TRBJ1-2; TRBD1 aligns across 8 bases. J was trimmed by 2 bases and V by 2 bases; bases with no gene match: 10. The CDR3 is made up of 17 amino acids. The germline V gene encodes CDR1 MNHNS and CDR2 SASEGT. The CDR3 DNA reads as TGTGCCAGCAGTGAATTTCCGACAGGGGTCAGAAACTATGGCTACACCTTC. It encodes CASSEFPTGVRNYGYTF.

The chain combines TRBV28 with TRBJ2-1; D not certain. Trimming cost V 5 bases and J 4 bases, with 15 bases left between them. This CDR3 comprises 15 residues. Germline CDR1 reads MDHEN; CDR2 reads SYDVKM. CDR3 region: CASSPRLTNYNEQFF. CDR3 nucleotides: TGTGCCAGCAGTCCCCGTTTGACAAATTACAATGAGCAGTTCTTC.

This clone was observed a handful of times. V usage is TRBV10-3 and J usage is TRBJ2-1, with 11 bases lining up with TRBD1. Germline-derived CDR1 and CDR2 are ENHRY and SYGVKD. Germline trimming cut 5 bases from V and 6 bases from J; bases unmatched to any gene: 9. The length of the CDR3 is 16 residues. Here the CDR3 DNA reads TGTGCCATCAGTAAACGGACAGGGGGCGAAACCAATGAGCAGTTCTTC. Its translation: CAISKRTGGETNEQFF.

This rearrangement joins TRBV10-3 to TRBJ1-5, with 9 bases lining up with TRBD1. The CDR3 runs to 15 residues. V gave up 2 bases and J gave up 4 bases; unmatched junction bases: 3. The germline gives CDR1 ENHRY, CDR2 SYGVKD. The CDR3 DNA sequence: TGTGCCATCAGTGAGGGCGGACAGGGGAATCAGCCCCAGCATTTT. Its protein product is CAISEGGQGNQPQHF.

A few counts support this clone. The CDR3 nucleotides read TGTGCCAGCAGGGAGAGCATGAACACTGAAGCTTTCTTT. This codes for CASRESMNTEAFF. This chain connects TRBV6-5 to TRBJ1-1; no reliable D call. The CDR3 length is 13 residues. V lost 6 bases and J 0 bases, leaving 8 bases between the germline ends. Germline V gives CDR1 MNHEY, CDR2 SVGAGI.

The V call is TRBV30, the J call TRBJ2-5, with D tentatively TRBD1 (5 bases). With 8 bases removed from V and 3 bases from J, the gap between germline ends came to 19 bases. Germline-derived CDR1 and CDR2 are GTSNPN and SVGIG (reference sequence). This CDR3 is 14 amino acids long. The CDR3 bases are TGTGCCACTGGAACACGAGACAGAAAAGAGACCCAGTACTTC. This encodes CATGTRDRKETQYF. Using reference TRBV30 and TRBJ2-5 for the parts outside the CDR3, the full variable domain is SQTIHQWPATLVQPVGSPLSLECTVEGTSNPNLYWYRQAAGRGLQLLFYSVGIGQISSEVPQNLSASRPQDRQFILSSKKLLLSDSGFYLCATGTRDRKETQYFGPGTRLLVL.

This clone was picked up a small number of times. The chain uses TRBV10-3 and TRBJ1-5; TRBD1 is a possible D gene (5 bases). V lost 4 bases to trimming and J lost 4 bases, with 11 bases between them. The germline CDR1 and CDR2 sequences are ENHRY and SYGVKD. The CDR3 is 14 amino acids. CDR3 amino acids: CAISATKGNQPQHF. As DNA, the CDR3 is TGTGCCATCAGTGCGACGAAGGGGAATCAGCCCCAGCATTTT.

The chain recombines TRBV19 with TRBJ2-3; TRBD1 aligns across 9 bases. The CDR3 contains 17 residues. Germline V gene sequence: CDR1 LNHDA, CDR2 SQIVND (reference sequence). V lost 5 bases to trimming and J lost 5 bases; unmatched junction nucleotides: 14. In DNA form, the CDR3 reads TGTGCCAGTAGTCCGTGGGGACAGGGCTCGGCTGAAGATACGCAGTATTTT. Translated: CASSPWGQGSAEDTQYF.

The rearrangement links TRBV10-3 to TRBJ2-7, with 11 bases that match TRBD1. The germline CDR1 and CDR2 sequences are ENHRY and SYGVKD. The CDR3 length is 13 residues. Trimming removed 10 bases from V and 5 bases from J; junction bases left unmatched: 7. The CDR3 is CATSRTGGDEQYV. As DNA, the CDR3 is TGTGCCACCTCCAGGACAGGGGGCGACGAGCAGTACGTC.

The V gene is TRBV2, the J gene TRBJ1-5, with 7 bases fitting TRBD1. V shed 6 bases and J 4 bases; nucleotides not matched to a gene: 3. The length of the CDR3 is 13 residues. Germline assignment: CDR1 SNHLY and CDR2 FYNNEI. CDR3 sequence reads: CASRRQGNQPQHF. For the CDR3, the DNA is TGTGCCAGCAGGAGACAGGGTAATCAGCCCCAGCATTTT.